Reported below is one T cell receptor beta chain. The sample originates from a study of T cell changes during pregnancy in multiple sclerosis. The CDR3 spans 14 residues. The germline CDR1 and CDR2 sequences are MGHRA and YSYEKL. Trimming removed 2 bases from V and 5 bases from J; junction bases left unmatched: 3. Sequencing used immunoSEQ multiplex PCR; TCRdb keeps in-frame clones, though not all of them. The sample shows 20,000 to 25,000 clones, 65% to 90% of them seen only once. The sample in question was CD4+ T cells from peripheral blood mononuclear cells, obtained in the first trimester of pregnancy. The chain carries TRBV4-1 and TRBJ1-2, with TRBD1 matching 9 bases. This sequence was found in a female donor in good health, enrolled as a control in a pregnancy study. CDR3 nucleotides: TGCGCCAGCAGCCAACGGACAGGGGATTATGGCTACACCTTC. Amino acid sequence: CASSQRTGDYGYTF.